This T cell receptor (beta chain) derives from a study of cytomegalovirus exposure and HLA in healthy donors. The PCR ran on 60 Vbeta and 13 Jbeta primers. Assay used: immunoSEQ multiplex PCR; TCRdb lists only in-frame clones, some missing. The table records some 150,000 clones, approximately 68% of them present only once. Germline assignment: CDR1 LNHDA and CDR2 SQIVND (reference sequence). The CDR3 totals 14 residues. V lost 7 bases to trimming and J lost 8 bases; unmatched junction nucleotides: 10. Notes on the study in general: Specificity for CMV antigens was confirmed in vitro for a few of the CMV-associated chains.

Comments on this clone: As yet, its antigen is unknown.

The donors comprised healthy bone marrow donors. Sequencing was done on a sample of PBMCs. The genes are TRBV19 and TRBJ1-2, with 10 positions matching TRBD1. This receptor was obtained from a man in his sixties in good health and CMV-seronegative. The CDR3 DNA reads as TGTGCCAGTAAACCCCGACAGGGGGCAGAAGGCTACACCTTC. Amino acid sequence: CASKPRQGAEGYTF.